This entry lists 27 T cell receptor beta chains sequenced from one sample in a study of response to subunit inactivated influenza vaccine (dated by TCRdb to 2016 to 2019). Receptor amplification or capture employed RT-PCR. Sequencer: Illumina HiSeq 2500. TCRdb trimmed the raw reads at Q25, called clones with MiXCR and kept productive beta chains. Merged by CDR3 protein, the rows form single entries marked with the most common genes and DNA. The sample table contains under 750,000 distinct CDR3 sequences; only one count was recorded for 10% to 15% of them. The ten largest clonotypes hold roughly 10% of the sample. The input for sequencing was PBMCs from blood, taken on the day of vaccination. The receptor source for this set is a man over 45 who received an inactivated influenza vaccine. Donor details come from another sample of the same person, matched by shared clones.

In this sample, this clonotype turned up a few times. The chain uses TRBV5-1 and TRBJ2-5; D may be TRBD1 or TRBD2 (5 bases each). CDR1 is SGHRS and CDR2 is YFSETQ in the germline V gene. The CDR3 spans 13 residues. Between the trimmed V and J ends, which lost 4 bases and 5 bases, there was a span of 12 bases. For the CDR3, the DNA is TGCGCCAGCAGCCTAACCGGGACGGAGACCCAGTACTTC. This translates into CASSLTGTETQYF.

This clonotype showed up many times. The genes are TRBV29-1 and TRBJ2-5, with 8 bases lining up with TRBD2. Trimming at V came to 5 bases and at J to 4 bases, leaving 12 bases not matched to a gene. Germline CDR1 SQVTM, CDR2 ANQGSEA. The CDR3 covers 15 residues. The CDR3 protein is CSVKQGGLAGETQYF. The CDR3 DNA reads TGCAGCGTTAAGCAGGGTGGGCTAGCGGGAGAGACCCAGTACTTC.

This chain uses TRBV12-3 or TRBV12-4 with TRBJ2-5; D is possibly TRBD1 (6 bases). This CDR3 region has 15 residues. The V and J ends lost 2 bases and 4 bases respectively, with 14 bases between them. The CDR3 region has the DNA TGTGCCAGCAGTTTAATAGGACAGACGAGAGAGACCCAGTACTTC. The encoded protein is CASSLIGQTRETQYF.

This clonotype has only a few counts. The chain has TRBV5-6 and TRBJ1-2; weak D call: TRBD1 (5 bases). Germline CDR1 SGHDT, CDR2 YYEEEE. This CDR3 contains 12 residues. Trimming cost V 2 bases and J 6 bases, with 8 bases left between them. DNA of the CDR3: TGTGCCAGCAGCTTTGGGGGAGATGGCTACACCTTC. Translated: CASSFGGDGYTF.

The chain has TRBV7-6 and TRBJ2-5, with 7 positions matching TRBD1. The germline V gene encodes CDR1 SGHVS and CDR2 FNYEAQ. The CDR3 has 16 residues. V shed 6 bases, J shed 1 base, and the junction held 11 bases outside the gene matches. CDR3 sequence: CASSPYRGVGQETQYF. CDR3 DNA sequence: TGTGCCAGCAGTCCGTACAGGGGAGTCGGCCAAGAGACCCAGTACTTC.

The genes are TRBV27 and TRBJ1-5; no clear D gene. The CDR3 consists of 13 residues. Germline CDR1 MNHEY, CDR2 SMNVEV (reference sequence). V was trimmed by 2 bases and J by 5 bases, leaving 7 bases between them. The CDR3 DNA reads TGTGCCAGCAGTTTAAGGGTGTATCAGCCCCAGCATTTT. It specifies CASSLRVYQPQHF.

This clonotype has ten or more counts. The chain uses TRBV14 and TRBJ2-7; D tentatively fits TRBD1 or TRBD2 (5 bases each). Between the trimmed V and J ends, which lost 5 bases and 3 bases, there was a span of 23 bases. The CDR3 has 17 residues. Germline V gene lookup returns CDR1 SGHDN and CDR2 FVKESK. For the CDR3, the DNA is TGTGCCAGCAGCAAAAAAAGTGGGGGTAACCCGCTCTACGAGCAGTACTTC. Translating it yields CASSKKSGGNPLYEQYF.

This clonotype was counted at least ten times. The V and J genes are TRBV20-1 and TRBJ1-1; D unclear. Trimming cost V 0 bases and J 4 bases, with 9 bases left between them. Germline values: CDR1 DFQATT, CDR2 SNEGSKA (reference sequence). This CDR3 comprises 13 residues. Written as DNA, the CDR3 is TGCAGTGCTAGAGAGGGGTGGAGCACTGAAGCTTTCTTT. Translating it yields CSAREGWSTEAFF.

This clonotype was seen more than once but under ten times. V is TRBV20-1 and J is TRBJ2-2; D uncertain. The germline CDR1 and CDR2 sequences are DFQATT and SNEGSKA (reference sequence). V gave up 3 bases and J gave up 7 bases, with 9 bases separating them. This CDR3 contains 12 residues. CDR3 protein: CSASSLYGELFF. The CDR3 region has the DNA TGCAGTGCTAGTAGTCTTTACGGGGAGCTGTTTTTT.

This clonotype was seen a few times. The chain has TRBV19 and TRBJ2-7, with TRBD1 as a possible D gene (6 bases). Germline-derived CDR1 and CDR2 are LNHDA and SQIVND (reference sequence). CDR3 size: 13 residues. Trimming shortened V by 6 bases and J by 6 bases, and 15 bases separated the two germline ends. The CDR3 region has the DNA TGTGCCAGTAGCGATACAGGGTACGGCGAGCAGTACTTC. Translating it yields CASSDTGYGEQYF.

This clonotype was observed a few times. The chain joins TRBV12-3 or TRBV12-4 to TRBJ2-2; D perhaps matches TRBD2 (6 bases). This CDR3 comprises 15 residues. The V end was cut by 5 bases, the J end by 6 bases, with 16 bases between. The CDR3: CASSPSGLRAGELFF. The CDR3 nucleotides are TGTGCCAGCAGTCCATCGGGACTTCGTGCCGGGGAGCTGTTTTTT.

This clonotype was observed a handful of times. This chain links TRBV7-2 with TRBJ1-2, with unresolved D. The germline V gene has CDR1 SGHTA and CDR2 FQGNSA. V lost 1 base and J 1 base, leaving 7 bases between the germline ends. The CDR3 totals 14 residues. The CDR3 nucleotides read TGTGCCAGCAGCTTAGGGTCCGTTAACTATGGCTACACCTTC. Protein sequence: CASSLGSVNYGYTF.

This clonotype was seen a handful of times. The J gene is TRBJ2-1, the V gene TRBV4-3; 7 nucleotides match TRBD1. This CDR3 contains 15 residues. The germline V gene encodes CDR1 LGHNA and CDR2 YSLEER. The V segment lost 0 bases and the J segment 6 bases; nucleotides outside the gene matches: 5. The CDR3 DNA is TGCGCCAGCAGCCAAGACATGACAGGGTCCAATGAGCAGTTCTTC. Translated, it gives CASSQDMTGSNEQFF.

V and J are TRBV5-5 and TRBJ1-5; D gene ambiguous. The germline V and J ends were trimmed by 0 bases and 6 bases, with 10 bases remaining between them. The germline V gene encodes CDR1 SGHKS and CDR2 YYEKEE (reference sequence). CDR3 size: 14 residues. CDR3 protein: CASSLDGSRQPQHF. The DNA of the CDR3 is TGTGCCAGCAGCTTGGACGGGAGCCGTCAGCCCCAGCATTTT.

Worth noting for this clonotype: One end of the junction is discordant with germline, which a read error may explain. The CDR3 loop reads CASSQDPRGSEDFF. Here the CDR3 DNA reads TGTGCCAGCAGCCAAGATCCAAGGGGAAGTGAAGATTTCTTT. The gene calls are TRBV3-1 and TRBJ1-1; possibly TRBD1 for D (5 bases). The germline gives CDR1 LGHDT, CDR2 YNNKEL (reference sequence). CDR3 length equals 14 residues.

This CDR3 is CSAPAGGRETQYF. For the CDR3, the DNA is TGCAGTGCTCCAGCAGGGGGGCGAGAGACCCAGTACTTC. This chain uses TRBV20-1 with TRBJ2-5, with D possibly being TRBD1 (7 bases). The length of the CDR3 is 13 residues. Germline values: CDR1 DFQATT, CDR2 SNEGSKA (reference sequence). V was shortened by 5 bases and J by 4 bases, with 14 bases between the two germline ends.

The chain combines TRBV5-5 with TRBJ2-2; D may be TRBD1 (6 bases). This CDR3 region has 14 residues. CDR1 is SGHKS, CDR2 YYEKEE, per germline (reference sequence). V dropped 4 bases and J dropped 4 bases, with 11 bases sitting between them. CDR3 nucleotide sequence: TGTGCCAGCAGCACAGGGACCGTCACCGGGGAGCTGTTTTTT. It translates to CASSTGTVTGELFF.

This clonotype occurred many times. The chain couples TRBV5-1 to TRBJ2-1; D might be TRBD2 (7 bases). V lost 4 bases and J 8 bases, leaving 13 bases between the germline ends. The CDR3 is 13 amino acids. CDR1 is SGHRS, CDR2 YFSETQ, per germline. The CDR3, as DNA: TGCGCCAGCAGCCGCGGGGGCTTCGATGAGCAGTTCTTC. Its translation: CASSRGGFDEQFF.

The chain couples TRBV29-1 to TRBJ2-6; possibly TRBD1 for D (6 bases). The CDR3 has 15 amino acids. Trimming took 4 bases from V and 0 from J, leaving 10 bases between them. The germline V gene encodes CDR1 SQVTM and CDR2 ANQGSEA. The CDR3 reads CSVVTGSSGANVLTF. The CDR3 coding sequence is TGCAGCGTTGTCACAGGGAGCTCTGGGGCCAACGTCCTGACTTTC.

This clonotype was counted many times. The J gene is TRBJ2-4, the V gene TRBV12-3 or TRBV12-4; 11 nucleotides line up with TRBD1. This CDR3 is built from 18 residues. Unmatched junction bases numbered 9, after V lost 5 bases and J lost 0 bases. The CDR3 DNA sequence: TGTGCCAGCAGTCCGGGACAGGGGGGATTATTAGCCAAAAACATTCAGTACTTC. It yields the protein CASSPGQGGLLAKNIQYF.

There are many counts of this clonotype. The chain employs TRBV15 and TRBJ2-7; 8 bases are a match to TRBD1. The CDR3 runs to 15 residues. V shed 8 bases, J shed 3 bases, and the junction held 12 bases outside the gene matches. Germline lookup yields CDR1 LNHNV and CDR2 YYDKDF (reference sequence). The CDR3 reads CATGEDRGGGYEQYF. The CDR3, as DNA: TGTGCCACCGGGGAAGACAGGGGTGGCGGCTACGAGCAGTACTTC.

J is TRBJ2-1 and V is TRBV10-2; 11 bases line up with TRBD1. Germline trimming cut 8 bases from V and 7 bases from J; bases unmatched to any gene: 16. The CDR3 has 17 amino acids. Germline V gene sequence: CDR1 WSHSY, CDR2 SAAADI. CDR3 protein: CASASDPGDRGTNEQFF. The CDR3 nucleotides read TGCGCCAGCGCGTCTGACCCTGGGGACAGGGGGACGAATGAGCAGTTCTTC.

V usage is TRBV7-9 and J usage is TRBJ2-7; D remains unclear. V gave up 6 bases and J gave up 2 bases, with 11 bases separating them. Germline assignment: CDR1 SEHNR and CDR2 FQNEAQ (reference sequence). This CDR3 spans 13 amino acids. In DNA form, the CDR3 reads TGTGCCAGCAGACCGCAGACAACCTACGAGCAGTACTTC. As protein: CASRPQTTYEQYF. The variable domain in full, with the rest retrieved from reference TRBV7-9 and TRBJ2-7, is DTGVSQNPRHKITKRGQNVTFRCDPISEHNRLYWYRQTLGQGPEFLTYFQNEAQLEKSRLLSDRFSAERPKGSFSTLEIQRTEQGDSAMYLCASRPQTTYEQYFGPGTRLTVT.

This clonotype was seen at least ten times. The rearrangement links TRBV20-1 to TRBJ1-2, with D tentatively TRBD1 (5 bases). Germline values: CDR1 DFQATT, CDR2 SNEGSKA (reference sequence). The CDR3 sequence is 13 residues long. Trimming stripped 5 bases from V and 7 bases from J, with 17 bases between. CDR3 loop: CSAATQVGGGYTF. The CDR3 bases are TGCAGTGCTGCGACACAGGTGGGGGGTGGCTACACCTTC.

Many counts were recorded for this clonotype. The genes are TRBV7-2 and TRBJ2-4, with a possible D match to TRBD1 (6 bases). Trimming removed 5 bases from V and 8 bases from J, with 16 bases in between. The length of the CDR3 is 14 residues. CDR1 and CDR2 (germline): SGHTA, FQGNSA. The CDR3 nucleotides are TGTGCCAGCAGCACGCAGGGGAATGCAGACATTCAGTACTTC. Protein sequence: CASSTQGNADIQYF.

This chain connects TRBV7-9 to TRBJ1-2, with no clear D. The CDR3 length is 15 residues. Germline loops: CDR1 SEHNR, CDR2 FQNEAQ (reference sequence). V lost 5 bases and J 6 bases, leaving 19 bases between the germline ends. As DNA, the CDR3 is TGTGCCAGCAGCCCCTACGACACCCCGGCCCATGGCTACACCTTC. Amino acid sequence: CASSPYDTPAHGYTF.

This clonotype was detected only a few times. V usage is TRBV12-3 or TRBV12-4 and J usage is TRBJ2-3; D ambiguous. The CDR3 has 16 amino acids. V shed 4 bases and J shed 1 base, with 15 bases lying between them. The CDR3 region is CASSSPGRSGTDTQYF. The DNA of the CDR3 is TGTGCCAGCAGTTCCCCTGGACGGAGCGGCACAGATACGCAGTATTTT.